This TCR beta chain was recovered during a study of T cell changes during pregnancy in multiple sclerosis. TCRdb's table, derived via immunoSEQ multiplex PCR, lists solely in-frame clones and lacks some. The data contain about 66,000 clones, roughly 90% of them singletons. CDR3 length equals 16 residues. The V and J ends lost 4 bases and 5 bases, in that order; junction bases with no gene match: 11. Germline loops: CDR1 LGHNA, CDR2 YNFKEQ. Material: CD8+ T cells from peripheral blood mononuclear cells, obtained before pregnancy. The rearrangement uses TRBV4-2 and TRBJ2-5, with 9 bases lining up with TRBD2. The TCR originated in a female donor with multiple sclerosis, enrolled in a pregnancy study. CDR3 bases: TGTGCCAGCAGCCTCCACCGCGGGGGGGCCGAGGAGACCCAGTACTTC. This encodes CASSLHRGGAEETQYF.